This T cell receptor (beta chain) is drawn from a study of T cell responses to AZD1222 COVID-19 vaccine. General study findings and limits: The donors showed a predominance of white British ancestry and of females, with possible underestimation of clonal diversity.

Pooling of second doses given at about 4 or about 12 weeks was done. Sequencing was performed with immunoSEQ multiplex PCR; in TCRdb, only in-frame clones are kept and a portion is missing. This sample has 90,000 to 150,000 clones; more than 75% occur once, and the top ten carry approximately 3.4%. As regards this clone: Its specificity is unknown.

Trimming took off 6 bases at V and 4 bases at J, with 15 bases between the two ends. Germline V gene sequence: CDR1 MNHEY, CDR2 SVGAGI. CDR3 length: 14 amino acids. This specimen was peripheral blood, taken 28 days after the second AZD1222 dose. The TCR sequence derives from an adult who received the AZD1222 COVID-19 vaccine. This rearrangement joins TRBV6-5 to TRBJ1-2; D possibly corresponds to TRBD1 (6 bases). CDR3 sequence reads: CASSTTGTSYGYTF. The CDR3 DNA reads TGTGCCAGCAGCACCACAGGGACTAGCTATGGCTACACCTTC.